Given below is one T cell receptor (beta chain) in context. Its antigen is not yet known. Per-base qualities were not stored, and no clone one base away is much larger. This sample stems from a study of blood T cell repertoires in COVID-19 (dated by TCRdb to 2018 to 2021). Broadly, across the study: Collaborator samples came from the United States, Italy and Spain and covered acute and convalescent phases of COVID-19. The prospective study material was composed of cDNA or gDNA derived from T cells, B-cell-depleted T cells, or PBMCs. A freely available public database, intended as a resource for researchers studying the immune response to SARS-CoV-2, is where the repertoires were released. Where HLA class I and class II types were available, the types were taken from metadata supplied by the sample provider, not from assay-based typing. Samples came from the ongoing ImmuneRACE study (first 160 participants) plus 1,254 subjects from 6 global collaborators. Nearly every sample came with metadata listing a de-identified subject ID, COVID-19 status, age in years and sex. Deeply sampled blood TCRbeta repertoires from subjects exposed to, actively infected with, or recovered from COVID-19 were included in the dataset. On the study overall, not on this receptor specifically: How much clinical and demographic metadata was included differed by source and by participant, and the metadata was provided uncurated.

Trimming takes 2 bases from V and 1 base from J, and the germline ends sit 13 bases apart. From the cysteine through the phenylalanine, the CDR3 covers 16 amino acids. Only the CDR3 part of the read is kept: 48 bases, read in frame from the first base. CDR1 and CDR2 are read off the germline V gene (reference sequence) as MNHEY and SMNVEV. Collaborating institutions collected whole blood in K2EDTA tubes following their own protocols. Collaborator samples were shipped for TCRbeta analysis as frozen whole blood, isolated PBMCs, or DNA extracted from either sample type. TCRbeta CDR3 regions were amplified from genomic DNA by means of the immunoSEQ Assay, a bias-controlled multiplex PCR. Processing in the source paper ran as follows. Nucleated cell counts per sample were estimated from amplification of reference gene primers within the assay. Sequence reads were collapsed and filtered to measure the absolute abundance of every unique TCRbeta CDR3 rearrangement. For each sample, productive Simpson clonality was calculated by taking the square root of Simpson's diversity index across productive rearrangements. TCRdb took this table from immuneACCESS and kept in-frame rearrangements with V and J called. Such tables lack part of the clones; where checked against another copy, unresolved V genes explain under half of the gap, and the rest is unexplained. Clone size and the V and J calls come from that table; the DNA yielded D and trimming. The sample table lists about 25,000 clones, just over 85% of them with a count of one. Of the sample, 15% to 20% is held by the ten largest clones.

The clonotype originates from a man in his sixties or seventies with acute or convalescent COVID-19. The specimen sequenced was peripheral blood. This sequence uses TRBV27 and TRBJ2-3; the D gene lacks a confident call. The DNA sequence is TGTGCCAGCAGTTTAAGGCGGCTAGATCGCACAGATACGCAGTATTTT. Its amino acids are CASSLRRLDRTDTQYF.